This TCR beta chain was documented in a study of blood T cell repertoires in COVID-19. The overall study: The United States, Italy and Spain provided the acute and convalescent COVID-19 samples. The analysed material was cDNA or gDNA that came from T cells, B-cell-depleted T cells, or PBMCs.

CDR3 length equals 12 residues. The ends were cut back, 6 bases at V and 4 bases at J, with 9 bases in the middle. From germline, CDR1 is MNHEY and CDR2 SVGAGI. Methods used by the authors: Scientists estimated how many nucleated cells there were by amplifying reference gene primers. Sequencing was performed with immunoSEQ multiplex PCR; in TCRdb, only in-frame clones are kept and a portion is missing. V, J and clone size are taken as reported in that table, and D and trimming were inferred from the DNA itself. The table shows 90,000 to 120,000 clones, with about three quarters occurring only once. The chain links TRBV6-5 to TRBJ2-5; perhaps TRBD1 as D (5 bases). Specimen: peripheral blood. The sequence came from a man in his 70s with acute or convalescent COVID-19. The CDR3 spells CASRTARETQYF. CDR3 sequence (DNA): TGTGCCAGCAGGACAGCCCGAGAGACCCAGTACTTC.